This entry describes one T cell receptor beta chain. The V gene end was trimmed by 3 bases and the J gene end by 7 bases; junction bases not matched to a gene: 7. The CDR3 is made up of 15 amino acids. CDR1 LNHDA and CDR2 SQIVND come from the germline V gene (reference sequence). These data belong to a study of cytomegalovirus exposure and HLA in healthy donors. The data were produced by immunoSEQ multiplex PCR, yet TCRdb's version contains in-frame clones alone and is incomplete. The sample contains 200,000 to 300,000 clones, around 87% of which appear only once. The chain links TRBV19 to TRBJ1-5; 9 bases map to TRBD1. The receptor comes from a man aged 18 to 29 in good health and CMV-seronegative. The sample was PBMCs. This CDR3 is CASSIFRDRVQPQHF. CDR3 sequence (DNA): TGTGCCAGTAGTATCTTCCGGGACAGGGTCCAGCCCCAGCATTTT. Complete variable domain (other parts from reference TRBV19 and TRBJ1-5): DGGITQSPKYLFRKEGQNVTLSCEQNLNHDAMYWYRQDPGQGLRLIYYSQIVNDFQKGDIAEGYSVSREKKESFPLTVTSAQKNPTAFYLCASSIFRDRVQPQHFGDGTRLSIL.